This TCR beta chain was sequenced during a study of shared clonotypes between healthy human individuals. V was clipped by 2 bases and J by 6 bases, with 18 bases between them. The CDR3 contains 16 residues. Germline lookup yields CDR1 MGHDK and CDR2 SYGVNS. Assay: immunoSEQ multiplex PCR; the TCRdb copy retains only in-frame clones and omits some. The sample has some 2.1 million clones, 85% to 95% seen once. This clone was recorded once. The rearrangement uses TRBV25-1 and TRBJ2-3; a possible D gene is TRBD2 (6 bases). The sequenced material came from naive CD4+ T cells sorted from blood. The subset: CD45RA+ positively selected. This receptor was taken from a man between 18 and 35 years old in good health. The CDR3 reads CASSEPRAGLDDTQYF. Here the CDR3 DNA reads TGTGCCAGCAGTGAACCTAGGGCGGGATTAGACGATACGCAGTATTTT.